This record looks at one T cell receptor beta chain sequence and its context. The data were taken from a study of T cell changes during pregnancy in multiple sclerosis. Libraries were prepared by immunoSEQ multiplex PCR; TCRdb keeps only in-frame clonotypes and omits some of them. The repertoire holds approximately 27,000 clones, with about 88% as singletons. The TCR comes from a female donor with multiple sclerosis, enrolled in a pregnancy study. Sample: CD8+ T cells from peripheral blood mononuclear cells, taken before pregnancy.

The CDR3 sequence: CASAPAGANTGELFF. CDR3 in DNA: TGTGCCAGCGCACCTGCGGGGGCGAACACCGGGGAGCTGTTTTTT. This rearrangement joins TRBV6-5 to TRBJ2-2; 7 bases are shared with TRBD2. The germline V gene encodes CDR1 MNHEY and CDR2 SVGAGI. V lost 8 bases, J lost 0 bases, and 6 bases stayed unmatched. There are 15 residues in the CDR3.